The 9 T cell receptor beta chains presented below share a single source sample, sequenced in a study of CD8 T cells in Susac syndrome. With random hexamers, about 0.45 to 1 ug RNA was reverse transcribed. TCRdb reprocessed the immunoSEQ multiplex PCR reads with MiXCR, giving one entry per CDR3 protein. The sample lists 150,000 or so distinct CDR3 sequences, approximately 96% occurring once. The sample comprised CD4+ T cells from PBMCs. The receptors were gathered from a human donor in good health.

This clonotype has a single count. The chain employs TRBV9 and TRBJ2-1, with D possibly being TRBD1 (5 bases). The CDR3 has 16 residues. Germline V gene lookup returns CDR1 SGDLS and CDR2 YYNGEE. The ends were cut back, 0 bases at V and 0 bases at J, with 10 bases in the middle. The CDR3 protein is CASSVAYRSSYNEQFF. Here the CDR3 DNA reads TGTGCCAGCAGCGTAGCGTACAGGAGCTCCTACAATGAGCAGTTCTTC.

V and J are TRBV3-1 and TRBJ1-1, with unresolved D. The CDR3 has 12 residues. CDR1 LGHDT and CDR2 YNNKEL come from the germline V gene (reference sequence). V gave up 0 bases and J gave up 8 bases, with 7 bases separating them. The CDR3 sequence: CASSQERREAFF. DNA for the CDR3: TGTGCCAGCAGCCAAGAGAGACGGGAAGCTTTCTTT.

The chain couples TRBV11-1 to TRBJ2-3, with 7 bases identical to TRBD1. The CDR3 runs to 15 residues. With V trimmed by 0 bases and J by 4 bases, 4 bases remained unmatched. CDR1 and CDR2 (germline): SGHAT, FQDESV (reference sequence). CDR3 residues: CASSLALGTADTQYF. The CDR3 nucleotides read TGTGCCAGCAGCTTAGCGCTAGGGACAGCAGATACGCAGTATTTT.

The chain uses TRBV4-3 and TRBJ1-4; TRBD1 agrees at 9 bases. Per germline, CDR1 LGHNA and CDR2 YSLEER. This CDR3 region has 16 residues. V trimming: 4 bases; J trimming: 2 bases; junction bases outside the gene matches: 5. The CDR3 DNA follows: TGCGCCAGCAGCCGAACAGGGGGCTCGACTAATGAAAAACTGTTTTTT. This codes for CASSRTGGSTNEKLFF.

The rearrangement uses TRBV12-3 or TRBV12-4 and TRBJ1-2, with D maybe TRBD1 (6 bases). With 5 bases removed from V and 3 bases from J, the gap between germline ends came to 10 bases. The CDR3 contains 13 residues. The CDR3 nucleotides read TGTGCCAGCAGTCCGCAGGGGTACTATGGCTACACCTTC. Its translation: CASSPQGYYGYTF.

The J gene is TRBJ1-2, the V gene TRBV7-2; the match to TRBD1 covers 10 bases. CDR1 and CDR2 (germline): SGHTA, FQGNSA. This CDR3 has 16 amino acids. Trimming cost V 3 bases and J 2 bases; bases outside gene matches: 6. Here the CDR3 reads CASSFRQGAMNYGYTF. Here the CDR3 DNA reads TGTGCCAGCAGCTTCCGACAGGGGGCTATGAACTATGGCTACACCTTC.

This clonotype showed up just once. V and J are TRBV15 and TRBJ1-3; D remains unclear. CDR3 size: 15 residues. The V end was cut by 0 bases, the J end by 3 bases, with 9 bases between. The V gene's germline CDR1 is LNHNV and CDR2 YYDKDF (reference sequence). This chain's CDR3 is CATSRDKGSGNTIYF. In nucleotides, the CDR3 is TGTGCCACCAGCAGAGATAAGGGCAGTGGAAACACCATATATTTT.

The DNA for the CDR3 is TGCGCCAGCAGTCAAGTCAGACCCAACGAGCAGTACTTC. Its protein product is CASSQVRPNEQYF. The V gene is TRBV23-1, the J gene TRBJ2-7; D is uncertain. TRBV23-1 is recorded as an ORF, its role being uncertain. The CDR3 covers 13 residues. Trimming removed 2 bases from V and 5 bases from J, with 10 bases in between.

V is TRBV9 and J is TRBJ2-5; D is uncertain. This CDR3 has 13 amino acids. Trimming shortened V by 4 bases and J by 4 bases, and 11 bases separated the two germline ends. Germline-derived CDR1 and CDR2 are SGDLS and YYNGEE. The CDR3 DNA reads TGTGCCAGCAGCCCCCAAGACGGAGAGACCCAGTACTTC. Amino acid sequence: CASSPQDGETQYF.